Presented here are 8 T cell receptor beta chains from one specimen sequenced in a study of spatial heterogeneity in lung cancer. Whole-study results and caveats: Mutation tallies in tumors tracked expanded intratumoral alpha and beta TCR counts.

In TCRdb, the 5' RACE reads were re-called with MiXCR into one record per CDR3 protein. The repertoire holds 7,500 to 9,000 distinct CDR3 sequences, with more than 6% as singletons. Time point specified: sample taken at primary tumor resection. Their specific antigens are unknown. The starting material was lung tumor tissue, obtained at surgery. These receptors originate from a male donor with early-stage non-small cell lung cancer.

This clonotype occurred many times. The chain links TRBV6-1 to TRBJ2-1, with D unresolved. CDR3 length equals 13 residues. Germline CDR1 MNHNS, CDR2 SASEGT. V was pared by 6 bases and J by 6 bases, with 12 bases between. This CDR3 reads CASSPMGPNEQFF. In DNA form, the CDR3 reads TGTGCCAGCAGCCCCATGGGTCCCAATGAGCAGTTCTTC.

This clonotype was found many times. This chain uses TRBV21-1 with TRBJ2-1. TRBV21-1 is shown as a pseudogene. This CDR3 is built from 14 residues. CDR3 nucleotide sequence: TGTGCCAGCAGCAAAGATCCCCGTGAGGATGAGCAGTTCTTC. Protein product: CASSKDPREDEQFF.

This clonotype occurred many times. The V and J genes are TRBV20-1 and TRBJ2-7; 11 bases agree with TRBD2. Germline-derived CDR1 and CDR2 are DFQATT and SNEGSKA (reference sequence). The CDR3 extends over 17 amino acids. V dropped 0 bases and J dropped 3; count of bases not matched to a gene: 10. CDR3 bases: TGCAGTGCTAGAGATCCCAGGGGGACTAGCGGCTACTACGAGCAGTACTTC. As protein: CSARDPRGTSGYYEQYF.

There are many counts of this clonotype. This chain links TRBV7-3 with TRBJ2-2; D is ambiguous. CDR1 is SGHTA and CDR2 is FQGTGA in the germline V gene. The V and J ends lost 2 bases and 0 bases respectively, with 4 bases between them. The CDR3 covers 14 residues. CDR3 sequence (DNA): TGTGCCAGCAGCTTAGTAGCGAACACCGGGGAGCTGTTTTTT. Its translation: CASSLVANTGELFF.

This clonotype is medium-sized. This chain connects TRBV6-6 to TRBJ2-3; D is possibly TRBD2 (7 bases). The germline V gene encodes CDR1 MNHNY and CDR2 SVGAGI (reference sequence). CDR3 length: 16 amino acids. V shed 0 bases and J shed 4 bases, with 14 bases lying between them. The CDR3: CASSYSTGGRADTQYF. The DNA for the CDR3 is TGTGCCAGCAGTTACTCGACCGGGGGGCGGGCAGATACGCAGTATTTT.

This clonotype is classed as medium-sized. The V gene is TRBV11-2, the J gene TRBJ2-1, with D possibly TRBD1 on 5 matching bases. Germline CDR1 is SGHAT and CDR2 is FQNNGV. The CDR3 is 14 amino acids. The V and J ends lost 5 bases and 5 bases respectively, with 13 bases between them. The DNA of the CDR3 is TGTGCCAGCAGCCAGGACCCCAGGGACAATGAGCAGTTCTTC. It codes for CASSQDPRDNEQFF.

This clonotype has ten or more counts. This chain links TRBV11-2 with TRBJ2-5; D remains unclear. Germline-derived CDR1 and CDR2 are SGHAT and FQNNGV. The CDR3 totals 14 residues. V was shortened by 5 bases and J by 7 bases, with 17 bases between the two germline ends. The CDR3 protein is CASSVPIGARTQYF. Written as DNA, the CDR3 is TGTGCCAGCAGCGTGCCAATTGGAGCTCGGACCCAGTACTTC.

This clonotype was picked up a small number of times. This rearrangement joins TRBV9 to TRBJ1-4; 7 positions agree with TRBD1. The length of the CDR3 is 15 residues. The V and J ends lost 3 bases and 6 bases, in that order; junction bases with no gene match: 8. Germline CDR1 SGDLS, CDR2 YYNGEE. This CDR3 reads CASSARQGRDEKLFF. CDR3 DNA sequence: TGTGCCAGCAGCGCTCGACAGGGTAGGGATGAAAAACTGTTTTTT.